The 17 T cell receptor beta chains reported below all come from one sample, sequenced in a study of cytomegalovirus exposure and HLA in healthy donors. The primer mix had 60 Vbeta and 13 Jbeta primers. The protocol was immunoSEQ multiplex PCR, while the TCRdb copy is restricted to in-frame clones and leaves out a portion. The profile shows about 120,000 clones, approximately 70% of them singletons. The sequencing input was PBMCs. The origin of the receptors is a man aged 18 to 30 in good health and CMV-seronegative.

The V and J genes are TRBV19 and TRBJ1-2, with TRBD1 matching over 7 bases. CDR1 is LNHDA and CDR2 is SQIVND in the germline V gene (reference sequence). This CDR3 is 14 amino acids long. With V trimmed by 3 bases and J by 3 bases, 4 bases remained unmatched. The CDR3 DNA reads TGTGCCAGTAGTATTACCGGGACAGACTATGGCTACACCTTC. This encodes CASSITGTDYGYTF.

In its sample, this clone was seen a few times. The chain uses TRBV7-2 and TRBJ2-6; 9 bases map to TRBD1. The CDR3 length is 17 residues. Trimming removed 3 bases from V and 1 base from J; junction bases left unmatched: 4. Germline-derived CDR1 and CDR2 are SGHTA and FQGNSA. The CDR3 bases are TGTGCCAGCAGCTTGGGACAGGGATCATCTGGGGCCAACGTCCTGACTTTC. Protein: CASSLGQGSSGANVLTF.

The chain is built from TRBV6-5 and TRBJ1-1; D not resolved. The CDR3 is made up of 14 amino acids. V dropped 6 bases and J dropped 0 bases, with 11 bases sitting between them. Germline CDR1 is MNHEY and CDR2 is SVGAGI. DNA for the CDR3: TGTGCCAGCAGCTTACAGATTATGAACACTGAAGCTTTCTTT. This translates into CASSLQIMNTEAFF.

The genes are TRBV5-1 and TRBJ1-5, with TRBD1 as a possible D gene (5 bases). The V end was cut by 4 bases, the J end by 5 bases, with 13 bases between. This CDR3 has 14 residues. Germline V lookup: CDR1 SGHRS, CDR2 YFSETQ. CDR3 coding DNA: TGCGCCAGCAGCCCAACGGGGGGTGATCAGCCCCAGCATTTT. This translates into CASSPTGGDQPQHF.

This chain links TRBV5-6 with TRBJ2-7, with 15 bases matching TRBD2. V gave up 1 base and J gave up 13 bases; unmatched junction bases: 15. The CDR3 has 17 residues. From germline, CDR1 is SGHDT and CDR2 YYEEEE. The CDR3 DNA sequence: TGTGCCAGCAGCTTGAGGACTAGCGGGAGGGGGAGGCCTAGGCTATACTTC. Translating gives CASSLRTSGRGRPRLYF.

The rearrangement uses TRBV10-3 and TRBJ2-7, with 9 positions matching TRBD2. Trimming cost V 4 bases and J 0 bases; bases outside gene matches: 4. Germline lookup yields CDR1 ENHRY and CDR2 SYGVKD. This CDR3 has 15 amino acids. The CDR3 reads CAISGEAGGSYEQYF. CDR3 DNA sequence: TGTGCCATCAGTGGGGAAGCGGGAGGCTCCTACGAGCAGTACTTC.

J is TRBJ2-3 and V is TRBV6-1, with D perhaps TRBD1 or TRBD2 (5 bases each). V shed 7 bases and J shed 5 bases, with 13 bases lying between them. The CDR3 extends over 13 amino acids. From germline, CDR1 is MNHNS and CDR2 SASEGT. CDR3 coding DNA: TGTGCCAGCACCGAAGCAGGGAGAGATACGCAGTATTTT. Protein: CASTEAGRDTQYF.

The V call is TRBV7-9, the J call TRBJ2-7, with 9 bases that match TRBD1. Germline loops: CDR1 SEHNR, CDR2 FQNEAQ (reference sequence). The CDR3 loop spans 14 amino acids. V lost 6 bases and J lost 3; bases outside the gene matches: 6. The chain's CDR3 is CASRSGTGSYEQYF. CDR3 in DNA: TGTGCCAGCAGGTCCGGGACAGGGAGCTACGAGCAGTACTTC.

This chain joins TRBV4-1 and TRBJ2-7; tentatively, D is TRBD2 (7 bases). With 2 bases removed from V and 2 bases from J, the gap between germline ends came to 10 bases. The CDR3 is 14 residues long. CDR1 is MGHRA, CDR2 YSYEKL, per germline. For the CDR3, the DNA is TGCGCCAGCAGCCAAAAGGGGGGGACCTACGAGCAGTACTTC. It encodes CASSQKGGTYEQYF.

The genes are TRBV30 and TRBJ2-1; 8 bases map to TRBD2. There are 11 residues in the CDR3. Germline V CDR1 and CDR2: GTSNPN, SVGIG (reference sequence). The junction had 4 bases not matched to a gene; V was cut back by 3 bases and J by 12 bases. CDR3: CAWSLAGRQFF. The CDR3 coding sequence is TGTGCCTGGAGCCTAGCGGGTCGGCAGTTCTTC.

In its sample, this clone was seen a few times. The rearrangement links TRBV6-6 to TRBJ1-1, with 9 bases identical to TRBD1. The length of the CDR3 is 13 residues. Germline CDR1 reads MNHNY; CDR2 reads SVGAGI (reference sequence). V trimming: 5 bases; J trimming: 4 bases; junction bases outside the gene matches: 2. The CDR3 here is CASSRQGGTEAFF. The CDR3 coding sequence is TGTGCCAGCAGTAGACAGGGGGGCACTGAAGCTTTCTTT.

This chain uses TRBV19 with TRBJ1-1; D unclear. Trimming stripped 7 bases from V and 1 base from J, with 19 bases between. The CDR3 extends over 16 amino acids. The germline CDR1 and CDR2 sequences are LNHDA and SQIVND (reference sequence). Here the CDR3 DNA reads TGTGCCAGTACCGCCTCCCTGGCAGGCGCGAACACTGAAGCTTTCTTT. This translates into CASTASLAGANTEAFF.

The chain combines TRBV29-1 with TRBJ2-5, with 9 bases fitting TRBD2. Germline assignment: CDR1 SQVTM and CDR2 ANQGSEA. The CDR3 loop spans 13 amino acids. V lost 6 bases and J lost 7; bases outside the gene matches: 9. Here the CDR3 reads CSVFSGGMGTQYF. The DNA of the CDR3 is TGCAGCGTATTTAGCGGGGGCATGGGGACCCAGTACTTC.

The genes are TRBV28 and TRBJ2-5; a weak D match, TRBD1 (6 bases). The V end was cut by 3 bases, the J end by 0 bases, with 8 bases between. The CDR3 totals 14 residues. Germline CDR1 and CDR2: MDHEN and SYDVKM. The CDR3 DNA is TGTGCCAGCAGTTTGACAGGATACCAAGAGACCCAGTACTTC. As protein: CASSLTGYQETQYF.

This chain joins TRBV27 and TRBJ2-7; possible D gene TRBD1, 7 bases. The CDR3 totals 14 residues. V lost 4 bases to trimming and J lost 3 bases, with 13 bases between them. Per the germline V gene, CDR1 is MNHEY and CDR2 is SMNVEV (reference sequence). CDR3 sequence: CASSSRGERYEQYF. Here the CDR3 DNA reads TGTGCCAGCAGTTCCAGGGGGGAACGCTACGAGCAGTACTTC.

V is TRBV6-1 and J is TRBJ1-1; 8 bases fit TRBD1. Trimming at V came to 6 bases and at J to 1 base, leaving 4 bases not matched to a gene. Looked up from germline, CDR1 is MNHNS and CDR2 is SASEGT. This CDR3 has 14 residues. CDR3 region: CASSRQGSNTEAFF. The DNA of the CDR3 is TGTGCCAGCAGCCGACAGGGGTCGAACACTGAAGCTTTCTTT.

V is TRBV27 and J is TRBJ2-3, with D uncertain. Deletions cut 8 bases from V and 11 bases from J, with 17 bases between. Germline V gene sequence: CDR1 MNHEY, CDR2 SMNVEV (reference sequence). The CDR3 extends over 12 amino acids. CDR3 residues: CASSSGRLVQYF. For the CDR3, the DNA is TGTGCCAGCTCCTCAGGCAGGCTGGTGCAGTATTTT.